This T cell receptor beta chain was sequenced in a study of Graves' ophthalmopathy and Graves' hyperthyroidism. This clonotype appeared many times. The CDR3 contains 14 residues. Per the germline V gene, CDR1 is LNHDA and CDR2 is SQIVND (reference sequence). V was trimmed by 2 bases and J by 0 bases, leaving 7 bases between them. Amplification of the TCR beta CDR3 regions used RNA transcripts (as template). An initial RT-PCR round employing HTBI primers preceded a second-round multiplex PCR. MiXCR was run by TCRdb on the multiplex PCR reads, yielding one entry per CDR3 protein. The sample lists about 590,000 distinct CDR3 sequences; about two fifths were seen once.

This TCR came from an adult man with Graves' hyperthyroidism. Sequenced: peripheral blood or thyroid tissue (not recorded which). This chain connects TRBV19 to TRBJ1-1; D is ambiguous. The DNA of the CDR3 is TGTGCCAGTAGTATATGGATCATGAACACTGAAGCTTTCTTT. As protein: CASSIWIMNTEAFF.